Listed below are T cell receptor beta chains from one sample, sequenced in a study of CD8+CD57+ T cells in acquired aplastic anemia. Each CDR3 protein is one row after TCRdb ran MiXCR on the reads. The repertoire includes 450,000 to 550,000 distinct CDR3 sequences, approximately 33% of them detected once, and less than 0.85% sits in the top ten. The specimen was sorted CD4+, CD8+, or CD8+CD57+ T cells (not recorded which) from PBMCs. These receptors came from a human donor with aplastic anemia. CDR3s include the opening cysteine and the closing phenylalanine or tryptophan. D genes are given only for firm matches. Expanded clones get a size class; other rows say once, few or many, or leave the size out.

CDR3 protein: CASRAIGQSNSPLHF
CDR3 DNA: TGTGCCAGCAGAGCAATTGGACAGTCGAATTCACCCCTCCACTTT
J gene: TRBJ1-6
V gene: TRBV9
clone size: .
D gene: .

CDR3 protein: CASSQDGSRGLSYEQYF
CDR3 DNA: TGTGCCAGCAGCCAAGACGGGTCGAGGGGGCTTTCCTACGAGCAGTACTTC
J gene: TRBJ2-7
V gene: TRBV4-2
clone size: few
D gene: TRBD1

CDR3 protein: CASSWDRKAFF
CDR3 DNA: TGTGCCAGTAGTTGGGACAGGAAGGCTTTCTTT
J gene: TRBJ1-1
V gene: TRBV19
clone size: .
D gene: TRBD1

CDR3 protein: CASSSDTEAFF
CDR3 DNA: TGTGCCAGCAGCTCGGACACTGAAGCTTTCTTT
J gene: TRBJ1-1
V gene: TRBV7-9
clone size: few
D gene: .

CDR3 protein: CASSLASYRTREQYF
CDR3 DNA: TGTGCCAGCAGCTTAGCGTCCTACCGTACCCGCGAGCAGTACTTC
J gene: TRBJ2-7
V gene: TRBV7-2
clone size: many
D gene: .

CDR3 protein: CASTWGRNEKLFF
CDR3 DNA: TGTGCCAGCACGTGGGGGAGAAATGAAAAACTGTTTTTT
J gene: TRBJ1-4
V gene: TRBV25-1
clone size: many
D gene: .

CDR3 protein: CASSESSPDTRDEQYF
CDR3 DNA: TGCGCCAGCAGTGAGTCGAGTCCGGACACCAGGGACGAGCAGTACTTC
J gene: TRBJ2-7
V gene: TRBV10-1
clone size: .
D gene: .

CDR3 protein: CASSQRGEQYF
CDR3 DNA: TGTGCCAGCAGCCAACGGGGCGAGCAGTACTTC
J gene: TRBJ2-7
V gene: TRBV3-1
clone size: many
D gene: .

CDR3 protein: CASSPTHTGYNEQFF
CDR3 DNA: TGTGCTAGCAGCCCAACACATACGGGGTACAATGAGCAGTTCTTC
J gene: TRBJ2-1
V gene: TRBV9
clone size: few
D gene: .

CDR3 protein: CATRTGTSGRHEQYF
CDR3 DNA: TGTGCCACCAGGACCGGGACTAGCGGGAGGCACGAGCAGTACTTC
J gene: TRBJ2-7
V gene: TRBV15
clone size: .
D gene: TRBD2

CDR3 protein: CSARGGTGENYGYTF
CDR3 DNA: TGCAGTGCCCGGGGCGGGACAGGGGAAAACTATGGCTACACCTTC
J gene: TRBJ1-2
V gene: TRBV20-1
clone size: .
D gene: TRBD1

CDR3 protein: CASSQKQGSTGYTF
CDR3 DNA: TGCGCCAGCAGCCAAAAACAGGGGTCAACTGGCTACACCTTC
J gene: TRBJ1-2
V gene: TRBV5-1
clone size: few
D gene: TRBD1

CDR3 protein: CATSRPGQGYNIQYF
CDR3 DNA: TGTGCCACCAGCAGACCGGGACAGGGGTACAACATTCAGTACTTC
J gene: TRBJ2-4
V gene: TRBV15
clone size: many
D gene: TRBD1

CDR3 protein: CASSVGRSLTDTQYF
CDR3 DNA: TGTGCCAGCAGCGTGGGCCGTAGCCTCACAGATACGCAGTATTTT
J gene: TRBJ2-3
V gene: TRBV19
clone size: .
D gene: .

CDR3 protein: CASSPTTLNEQFF
CDR3 DNA: TGTGCCAGCAGTCCGACTACCCTCAATGAGCAGTTCTTC
J gene: TRBJ2-1
V gene: TRBV12-3/TRBV12-4
clone size: .
D gene: .

CDR3 protein: CASSQNNVNTEAFF
CDR3 DNA: TGTGCCAGCAGCCAAAATAACGTGAACACTGAAGCTTTCTTT
J gene: TRBJ1-1
V gene: TRBV19
clone size: few
D gene: .

CDR3 protein: CASSLNLGKEQYF
CDR3 DNA: TGTGCCAGCAGTTTAAACTTAGGGAAAGAGCAGTACTTC
J gene: TRBJ2-7
V gene: TRBV12-3/TRBV12-4
clone size: .
D gene: .

CDR3 protein: CASSPTGLEPQHF
CDR3 DNA: TGTGCCAGCAGCCCGACAGGGCTTGAGCCCCAGCATTTT
J gene: TRBJ1-5
V gene: TRBV7-2
clone size: few
D gene: TRBD1

CDR3 protein: CATSRDLGSPLHF
CDR3 DNA: TGTGCCACCAGCAGAGATCTAGGTTCACCCCTCCACTTT
J gene: TRBJ1-6
V gene: TRBV15
clone size: many
D gene: .

CDR3 protein: CSVSSPDRLYEAFF
CDR3 DNA: TGCAGCGTTTCGTCCCCGGACAGACTATATGAAGCTTTCTTT
J gene: TRBJ1-1
V gene: TRBV29-1
clone size: many
D gene: .

CDR3 protein: CAISESHPQMNKLFF
CDR3 DNA: TGTGCCATCAGTGAGTCGCACCCCCAGATGAATAAACTGTTTTTT
J gene: TRBJ1-4
V gene: TRBV10-3
clone size: many
D gene: .

CDR3 protein: CASSLGIRTGDTQYF
CDR3 DNA: TGTGCCAGCAGCTTAGGAATTAGGACGGGGGATACGCAGTATTTT
J gene: TRBJ2-3
V gene: TRBV11-2
clone size: .
D gene: .

CDR3 protein: CASSQGGAGYYGYTF
CDR3 DNA: TGTGCCAGCAGCCAAGGGGGAGCGGGGTACTATGGCTACACCTTC
J gene: TRBJ1-2
V gene: TRBV3-1
clone size: .
D gene: .

CDR3 protein: CASSQTSGTDLTGELFF
CDR3 DNA: TGTGCCAGCAGCCAAACTTCCGGGACAGATCTTACCGGGGAGCTGTTTTTT
J gene: TRBJ2-2
V gene: TRBV6-1
clone size: .
D gene: TRBD1

CDR3 protein: CASSFKAGELFF
CDR3 DNA: TGTGCCAGCAGCTTCAAAGCGGGGGAGCTGTTTTTT
J gene: TRBJ2-2
V gene: TRBV7-6
clone size: once
D gene: .

CDR3 protein: CASRWTGNSYEQYF
CDR3 DNA: TGTGCCAGCAGGTGGACAGGGAACTCCTACGAGCAGTACTTC
J gene: TRBJ2-7
V gene: TRBV10-3
clone size: few
D gene: TRBD1

CDR3 protein: CATSDSGQGISSYEQYF
CDR3 DNA: TGTGCCACCAGTGACTCGGGACAGGGGATCTCCTCCTACGAGCAGTACTTC
J gene: TRBJ2-7
V gene: TRBV24-1
clone size: .
D gene: TRBD1

CDR3 protein: CASSTMGDSPLHF
CDR3 DNA: TGTGCCAGTAGTACAATGGGGGACTCACCCCTCCACTTT
J gene: TRBJ1-6
V gene: TRBV19
clone size: many
D gene: .

CDR3 protein: CSATGAREGYEQYF
CDR3 DNA: TGCAGTGCCACAGGGGCCAGGGAGGGTTACGAGCAGTACTTC
J gene: TRBJ2-7
V gene: TRBV20-1
clone size: many
D gene: .

CDR3 protein: CSGITGTAF
CDR3 DNA: TGCAGCGGAATAACAGGGACGGCTTTC
J gene: TRBJ2-6
V gene: TRBV29-1
clone size: .
D gene: .

CDR3 protein: CASSTGTGMSNQPQHF
CDR3 DNA: TGTGCCAGCAGTACAGGGACAGGGATGAGCAATCAGCCCCAGCATTTT
J gene: TRBJ1-5
V gene: TRBV2
clone size: .
D gene: TRBD1

CDR3 protein: CASSMGTGGNSPLHF
CDR3 DNA: TGTGCCAGTAGTATGGGGACAGGGGGGAATTCACCCCTCCACTTT
J gene: TRBJ1-6
V gene: TRBV19
clone size: .
D gene: TRBD1

CDR3 protein: CASIRGLAAYEQYF
CDR3 DNA: TGTGCCAGCATAAGGGGACTAGCGGCCTACGAGCAGTACTTC
J gene: TRBJ2-7
V gene: TRBV2
clone size: .
D gene: TRBD2

CDR3 protein: CASSPGQSSTDTQYF
CDR3 DNA: TGCGCCAGCAGTCCGGGACAGTCAAGCACAGATACGCAGTATTTT
J gene: TRBJ2-3
V gene: TRBV10-1
clone size: .
D gene: TRBD1

CDR3 protein: CASSANHWETQYF
CDR3 DNA: TGTGCCAGCAGCGCAAACCATTGGGAGACCCAGTACTTC
J gene: TRBJ2-5
V gene: TRBV6-1
clone size: once
D gene: .

CDR3 protein: CASSHSGQTYEQYF
CDR3 DNA: TGCGCCAGCAGCCACTCCGGACAGACCTACGAGCAGTACTTC
J gene: TRBJ2-7
V gene: TRBV5-5
clone size: .
D gene: .

CDR3 protein: CASSTIRGAAYNEQFF
CDR3 DNA: TGTGCCAGTAGTACAATCAGGGGTGCGGCCTACAATGAGCAGTTCTTC
J gene: TRBJ2-1
V gene: TRBV19
clone size: few
D gene: .

CDR3 protein: CASSEGVYTYEAFF
CDR3 DNA: TGTGCCAGCAGCGAAGGGGTATACACGTATGAAGCTTTCTTT
J gene: TRBJ1-1
V gene: TRBV11-1
clone size: .
D gene: .

CDR3 protein: CASTRGTGGPNTGELFF
CDR3 DNA: TGCGCCAGCACGCGAGGGACAGGGGGACCGAACACCGGGGAGCTGTTTTTT
J gene: TRBJ2-2
V gene: TRBV5-1
clone size: .
D gene: TRBD1

CDR3 protein: CASSLTASRAFF
CDR3 DNA: TGTGCCAGCAGTTTGACAGCCTCTCGTGCTTTCTTT
J gene: TRBJ1-1
V gene: TRBV12-3/TRBV12-4
clone size: few
D gene: .

CDR3 protein: CASSQESLAGNYGYTF
CDR3 DNA: TGCGCCAGCAGCCAAGAGTCCCTCGCAGGAAACTATGGCTACACCTTC
J gene: TRBJ1-2
V gene: TRBV4-1
clone size: .
D gene: .

CDR3 protein: CSASSGSGYEQYF
CDR3 DNA: TGCAGTGCTTCAAGTGGGTCCGGGTACGAGCAGTACTTC
J gene: TRBJ2-7
V gene: TRBV20-1
clone size: many
D gene: .

CDR3 protein: CASSLLGTVNTEAFF
CDR3 DNA: TGTGCCAGCAGCTTGTTGGGGACAGTGAACACTGAAGCTTTCTTT
J gene: TRBJ1-1
V gene: TRBV5-5
clone size: .
D gene: TRBD1

CDR3 protein: CSAGRTPDTEAFF
CDR3 DNA: TGCAGTGCCGGGCGGACACCCGACACTGAAGCTTTCTTT
J gene: TRBJ1-1
V gene: TRBV20-1
clone size: few
D gene: .

CDR3 protein: CASSLAGALTKETQYF
CDR3 DNA: TGTGCCAGCAGTTTAGCTGGGGCGCTGACTAAAGAGACCCAGTACTTC
J gene: TRBJ2-5
V gene: TRBV12-3/TRBV12-4
clone size: .
D gene: .

CDR3 protein: CASRAPGQGTNEQFF
CDR3 DNA: TGTGCCAGTAGGGCACCGGGACAGGGAACAAATGAGCAGTTCTTC
J gene: TRBJ2-1
V gene: TRBV19
clone size: .
D gene: TRBD1

CDR3 protein: CASSESMGVPSPLHF
CDR3 DNA: TGCGCCAGCAGTGAGTCGATGGGGGTGCCTTCACCCCTCCACTTT
J gene: TRBJ1-6
V gene: TRBV10-1
clone size: .
D gene: .

CDR3 protein: CASSLYGWVNYEQYF
CDR3 DNA: TGTGCCAGCAGTTTATATGGGTGGGTAAATTACGAGCAGTACTTC
J gene: TRBJ2-7
V gene: TRBV27
clone size: .
D gene: .